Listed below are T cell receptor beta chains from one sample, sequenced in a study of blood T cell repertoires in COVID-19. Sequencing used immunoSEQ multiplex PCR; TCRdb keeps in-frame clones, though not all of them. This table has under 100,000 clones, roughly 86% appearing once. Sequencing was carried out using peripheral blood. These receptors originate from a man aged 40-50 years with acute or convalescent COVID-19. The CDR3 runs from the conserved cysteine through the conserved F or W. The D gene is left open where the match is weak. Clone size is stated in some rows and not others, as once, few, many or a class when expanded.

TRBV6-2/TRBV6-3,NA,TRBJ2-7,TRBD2,TGTGCCAGCAGTCAGGAGCGGGGGTCAAGCTCCTACGAGCAGTACTTC,CASSQERGSSSYEQYF
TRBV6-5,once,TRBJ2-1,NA,TGTGCCAGCACCGAGAGGCTGGAGCAGTTCTTC,CASTERLEQFF
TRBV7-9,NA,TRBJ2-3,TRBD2,TGTGCCAGCAGCTTCTCTATTGCCAGCGGGAGTGCAGATACGCAGTATTTT,CASSFSIASGSADTQYF
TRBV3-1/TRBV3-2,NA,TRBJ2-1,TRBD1,TGTGCCAGCAACTCTAGGGGGCTCAATGAGCAGTTCTTC,CASNSRGLNEQFF
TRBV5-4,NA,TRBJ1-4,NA,TGTGCCAGCAGTAAGGACACCTTTAATGAAAAACTGTTTTTT,CASSKDTFNEKLFF
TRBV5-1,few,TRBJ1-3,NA,TGCGCCAGCAGCTTGGGTGGTCGGGACACCATATATTTT,CASSLGGRDTIYF
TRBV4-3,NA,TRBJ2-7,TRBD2,TGCGCCAGCAGCCAAGATCCTAGCGGGCCCTACGAGCAGTACTTC,CASSQDPSGPYEQYF
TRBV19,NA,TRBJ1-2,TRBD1,TGTGCCAGTAGTATTCAGGGACAGATAAGTGGCTACACCTTC,CASSIQGQISGYTF
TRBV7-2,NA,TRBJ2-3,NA,TGTGCCAGCAGCTTAAATATGGGGGGGGCTGGGGCAGATACGCAGTATTTT,CASSLNMGGAGADTQYF
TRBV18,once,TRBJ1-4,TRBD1,TGTGCCAGCTCACAGTCGGGACAGGGACTATTAGCGAAACTGTTTTTT,CASSQSGQGLLAKLFF
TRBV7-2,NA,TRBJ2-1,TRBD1,TGTGCCAGCAGCTGGGGACAGGGGTCCTACAATGAGCAGTTCTTC,CASSWGQGSYNEQFF
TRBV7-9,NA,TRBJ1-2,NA,TGTGCCAGCAGCTCCAATGGACAGCCGGACTATGGCTACACCTTC,CASSSNGQPDYGYTF
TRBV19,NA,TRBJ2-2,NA,TGTGCCAGTACCCTTGCCGTGACTGGTAACACCGGGGAGCTGTTTTTT,CASTLAVTGNTGELFF
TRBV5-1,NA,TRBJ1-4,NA,TGCGCCAGCAGGGTGGCCCAGGGGACTAATGAAAAACTGTTTTTT,CASRVAQGTNEKLFF
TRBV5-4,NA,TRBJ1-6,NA,TGTGCCAGCACACGTCGGGGGGCAAACTCCTATAATTCACCCCTCCACTTT,CASTRRGANSYNSPLHF
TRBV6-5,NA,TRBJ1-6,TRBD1,TGTGCCAGCGTCCGGGACAGACAGAATTCACCCCTCCACTTT,CASVRDRQNSPLHF
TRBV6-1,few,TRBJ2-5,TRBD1,TGTGCCAGCAGTGATAGTGGTTGGTCGGGACAGGGGGTTCGGGAGACCCAGTACTTC,CASSDSGWSGQGVRETQYF
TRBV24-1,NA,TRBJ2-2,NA,TGTGCCACCAGTCCCCCCGGGGGGAACACCGGGGAGCTGTTTTTT,CATSPPGGNTGELFF
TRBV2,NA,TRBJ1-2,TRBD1,TGTGCCAGCAGCCCCGGGACAGGGGGGGATTATGGCTACACCTTC,CASSPGTGGDYGYTF
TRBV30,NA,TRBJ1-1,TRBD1,TGTGCCTGGAGGACCGGGACAGAGAACACTGAAGCTTTCTTT,CAWRTGTENTEAFF
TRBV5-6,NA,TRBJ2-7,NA,TGTGCCAGCAGCTTGCCAGGGGGGACCTACGAGCAGTACTTC,CASSLPGGTYEQYF
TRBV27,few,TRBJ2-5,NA,TGTGCCAGCAGACGACACGGGGAAGAGACCCAGTACTTC,CASRRHGEETQYF
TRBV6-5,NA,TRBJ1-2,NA,TGTGCCATTACAGGGAACCACTATGGCTACACCTTC,CAITGNHYGYTF
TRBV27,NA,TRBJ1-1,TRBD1,TGTGCCAGCAGTTTCTTCCCAGGGGGCACTGAAGCTTTCTTT,CASSFFPGGTEAFF
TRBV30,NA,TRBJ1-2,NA,TGTGCCACGCCTAGGGGTCAAGGGGTCTTGATGAGGGGCTACACCTTC,CATPRGQGVLMRGYTF
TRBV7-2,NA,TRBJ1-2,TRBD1,TGTGCCAGCAGCTTAGAAGGGACAGGGTCTGGTGGCTACACCTTC,CASSLEGTGSGGYTF
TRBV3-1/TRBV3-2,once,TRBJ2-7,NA,TGTGCCAGCAGCCAAAGAGCCGGGTACGAGCAGTACTTC,CASSQRAGYEQYF
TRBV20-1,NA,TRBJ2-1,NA,TGCAGTGCCCAATACAATGAGCAGTTCTTC,CSAQYNEQFF
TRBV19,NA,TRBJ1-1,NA,TGTGCCAGTAGTATTAACAGGGATAGGGCTGAAGCTTTCTTT,CASSINRDRAEAFF
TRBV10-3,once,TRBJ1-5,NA,TGTGCCATCAGTGAGTCAGGGGGAGATCAGCCCCAGCATTTT,CAISESGGDQPQHF
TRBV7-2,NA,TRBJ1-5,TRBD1,TGTGCCAGCAGATACACAGGGGGGGATCAGCCCCAGCATTTT,CASRYTGGDQPQHF
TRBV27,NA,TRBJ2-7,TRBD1,TGTGCCAGCAGTCGACAGGGGCGAAACTACGAGCAGTACTTC,CASSRQGRNYEQYF
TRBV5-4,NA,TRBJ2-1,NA,TGTGCCAGCAGCTTGGCCGGCGACATCTCCTACAATGAGCAGTTCTTC,CASSLAGDISYNEQFF
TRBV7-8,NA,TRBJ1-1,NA,TGTGCCAGCAGCCCCGAACAGGGCGTGAACACTGAAGCTTTCTTT,CASSPEQGVNTEAFF
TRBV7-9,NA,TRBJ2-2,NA,TGTGCCAGCAGCTCCCCTCTAGGAACCGGGGAGCTGTTTTTT,CASSSPLGTGELFF
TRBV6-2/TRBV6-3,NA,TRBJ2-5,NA,TGTGCCAGCAGTTACTCACGGGATTTGGGAGAGACCCAGTACTTC,CASSYSRDLGETQYF
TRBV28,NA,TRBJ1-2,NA,TGTGCCAGCAGTACTGGGGGGGGTTCGAGCTATGGCTACACCTTC,CASSTGGGSSYGYTF
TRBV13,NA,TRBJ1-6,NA,TGTGCCAGCAGCCTGACCGGCGGGGGAGAAAGTTCACCCCTCCACTTT,CASSLTGGGESSPLHF
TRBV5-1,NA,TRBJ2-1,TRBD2,TGCGCCAGCACCTCTAGCGGGAGGGCCTCGTACAATGAGCAGTTCTTC,CASTSSGRASYNEQFF
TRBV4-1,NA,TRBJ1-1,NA,TGCGCCAGCAGCCAAGATCGCTTAAGAGAGAACACTGAAGCTTTCTTT,CASSQDRLRENTEAFF
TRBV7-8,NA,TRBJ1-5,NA,TGTGCCAGCAGCTTAGATCGGGGAACCGTCTCGCCCCAGCATTTT,CASSLDRGTVSPQHF
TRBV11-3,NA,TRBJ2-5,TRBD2,TGTGCCAGCAGCCCCTCGGGGAGGGGAGAGACCCAGTACTTC,CASSPSGRGETQYF
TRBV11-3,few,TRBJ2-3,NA,TGTGCCAGCAGCTTAGGGGCCCCAGATACGCAGTATTTT,CASSLGAPDTQYF
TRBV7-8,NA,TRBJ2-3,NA,TGTGCCAGCAGCTTTAGGGGATGGATGACAGATACGCAGTATTTT,CASSFRGWMTDTQYF
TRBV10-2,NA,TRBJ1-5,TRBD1,TGCGCCAGCAGTACGACAGGGGGCAATCAGCCCCAGCATTTT,CASSTTGGNQPQHF
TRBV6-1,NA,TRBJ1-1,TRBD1,TGTGCCAGCAGTGATCTCTTCCGGGACAGCACTGAAGCTTTCTTT,CASSDLFRDSTEAFF
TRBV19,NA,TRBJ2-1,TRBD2,TGTGCCAGTAACCAAGGACTAGCGGCCTACAATGAGCAGTTCTTC,CASNQGLAAYNEQFF
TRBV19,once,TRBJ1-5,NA,TGTGCCAGTAGTCTGCACAGGGAGAATCAGCCCCAGCATTTT,CASSLHRENQPQHF
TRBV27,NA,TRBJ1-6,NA,TGTGCCAGCAGTTTGAGTGAGGGGGACCTCTCACCCCTCCACTTT,CASSLSEGDLSPLHF
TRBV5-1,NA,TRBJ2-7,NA,TGCGCCAGCAGTCTGGACTTCTACGAGCAGTACTTC,CASSLDFYEQYF
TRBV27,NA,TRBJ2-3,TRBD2,TGTGCCAGCAGTTTAGAAGCGGGGAGCTCTAGCACAGATACGCAGTATTTT,CASSLEAGSSSTDTQYF
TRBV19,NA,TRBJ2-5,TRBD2,TGTGCCAGTAGTATAGATCAGGATAGCGGGAGATCGTGGGAGACCCAGTACTTC,CASSIDQDSGRSWETQYF